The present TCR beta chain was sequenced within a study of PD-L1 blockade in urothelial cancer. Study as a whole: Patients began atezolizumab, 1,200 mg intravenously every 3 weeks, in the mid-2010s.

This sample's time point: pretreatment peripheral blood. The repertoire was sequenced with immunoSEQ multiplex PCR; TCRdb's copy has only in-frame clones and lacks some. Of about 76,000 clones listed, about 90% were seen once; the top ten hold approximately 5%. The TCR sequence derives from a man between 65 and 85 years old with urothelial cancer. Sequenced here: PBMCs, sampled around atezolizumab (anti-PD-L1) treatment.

The CDR3 nucleotides are TGTGCCAGCTCACCCCGACAGCAAGAGACCCAGTACTTC. Its protein is CASSPRQQETQYF. This sequence joins TRBV18 and TRBJ2-5, with D possibly being TRBD1 (5 bases). Germline CDR1 KGHSH, CDR2 LQKENI. The CDR3 is 13 residues long. V dropped 3 bases and J dropped 2 bases, with 7 bases sitting between them. Full variable domain (remainder filled in from reference TRBV18 and TRBJ2-5): NAGVMQNPRHLVRRRGQEARLRCSPMKGHSHVYWYRQLPEEGLKFMVYLQKENIIDESGMPKERFSAEFPKEGPSILRIQQVVRGDSAAYFCASSPRQQETQYFGPGTRLLVL.